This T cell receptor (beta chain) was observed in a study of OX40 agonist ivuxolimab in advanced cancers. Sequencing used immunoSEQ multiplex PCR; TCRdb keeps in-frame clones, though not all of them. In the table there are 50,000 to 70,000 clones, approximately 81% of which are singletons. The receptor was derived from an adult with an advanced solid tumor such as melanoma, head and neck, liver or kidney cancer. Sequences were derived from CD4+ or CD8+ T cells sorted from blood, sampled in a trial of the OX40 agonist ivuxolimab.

The DNA of the CDR3 is TGTGCCAGCAGCTTATTGGGTGAGGGTGAAGCTTTCTTT. It yields the protein CASSLLGEGEAFF. This chain joins TRBV7-9 and TRBJ1-1; D call uncertain. The V end was cut by 2 bases, the J end by 7 bases, with 11 bases between. Germline CDR1 and CDR2: SEHNR and FQNEAQ (reference sequence). The CDR3 totals 13 residues.